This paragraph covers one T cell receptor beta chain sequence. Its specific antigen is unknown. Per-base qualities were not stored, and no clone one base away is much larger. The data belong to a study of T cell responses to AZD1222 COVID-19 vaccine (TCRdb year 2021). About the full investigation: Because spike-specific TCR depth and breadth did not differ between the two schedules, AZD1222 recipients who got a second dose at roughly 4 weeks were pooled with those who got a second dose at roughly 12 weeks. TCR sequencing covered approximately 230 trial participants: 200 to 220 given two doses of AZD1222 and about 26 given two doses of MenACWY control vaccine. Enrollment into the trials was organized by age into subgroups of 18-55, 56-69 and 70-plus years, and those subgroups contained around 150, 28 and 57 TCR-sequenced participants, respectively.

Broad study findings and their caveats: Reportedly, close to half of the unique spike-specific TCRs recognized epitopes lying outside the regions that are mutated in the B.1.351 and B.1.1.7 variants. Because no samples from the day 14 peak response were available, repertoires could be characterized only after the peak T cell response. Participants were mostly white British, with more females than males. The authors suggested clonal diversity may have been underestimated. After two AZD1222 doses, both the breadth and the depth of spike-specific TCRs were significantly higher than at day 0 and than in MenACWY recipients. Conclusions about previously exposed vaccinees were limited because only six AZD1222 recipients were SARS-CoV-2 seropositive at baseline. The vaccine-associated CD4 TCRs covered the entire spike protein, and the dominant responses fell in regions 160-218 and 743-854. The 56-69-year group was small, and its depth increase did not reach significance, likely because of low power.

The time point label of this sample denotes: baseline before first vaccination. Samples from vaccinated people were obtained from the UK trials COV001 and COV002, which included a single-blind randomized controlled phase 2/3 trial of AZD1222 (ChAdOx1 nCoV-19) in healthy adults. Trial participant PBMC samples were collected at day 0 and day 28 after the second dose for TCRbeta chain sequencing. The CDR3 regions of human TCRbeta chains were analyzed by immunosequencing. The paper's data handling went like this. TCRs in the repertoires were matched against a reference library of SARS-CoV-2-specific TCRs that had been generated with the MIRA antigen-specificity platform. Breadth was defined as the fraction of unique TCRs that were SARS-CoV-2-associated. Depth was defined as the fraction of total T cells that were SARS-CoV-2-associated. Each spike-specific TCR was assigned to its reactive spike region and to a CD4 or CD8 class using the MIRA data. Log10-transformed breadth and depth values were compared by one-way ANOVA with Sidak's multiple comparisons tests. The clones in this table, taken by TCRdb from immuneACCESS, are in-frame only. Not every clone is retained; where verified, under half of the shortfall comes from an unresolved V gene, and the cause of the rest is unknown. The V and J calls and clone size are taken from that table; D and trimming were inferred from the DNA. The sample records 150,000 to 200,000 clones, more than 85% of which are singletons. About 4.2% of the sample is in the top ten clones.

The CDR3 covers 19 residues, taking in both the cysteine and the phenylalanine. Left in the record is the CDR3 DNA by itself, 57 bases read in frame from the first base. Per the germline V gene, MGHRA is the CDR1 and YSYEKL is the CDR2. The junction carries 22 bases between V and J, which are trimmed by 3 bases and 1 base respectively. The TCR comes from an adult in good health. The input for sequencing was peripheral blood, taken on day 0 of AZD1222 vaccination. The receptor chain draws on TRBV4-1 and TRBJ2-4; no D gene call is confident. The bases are TGCGCCAGCAGCCACAGAGATCGGAATCTGATTGGTGCCAAAAACATTCAGTACTTC. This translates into CASSHRDRNLIGAKNIQYF.